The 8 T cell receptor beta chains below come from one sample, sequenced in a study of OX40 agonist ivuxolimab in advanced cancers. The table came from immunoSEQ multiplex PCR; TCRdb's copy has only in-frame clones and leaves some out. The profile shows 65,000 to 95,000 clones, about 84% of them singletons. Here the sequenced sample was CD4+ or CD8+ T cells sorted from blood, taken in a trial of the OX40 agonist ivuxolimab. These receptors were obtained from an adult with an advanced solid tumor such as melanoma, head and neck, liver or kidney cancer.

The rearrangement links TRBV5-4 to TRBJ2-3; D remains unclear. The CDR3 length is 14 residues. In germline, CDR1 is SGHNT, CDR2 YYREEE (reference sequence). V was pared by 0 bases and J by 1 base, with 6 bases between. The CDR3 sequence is CASSLGPGTDTQYF. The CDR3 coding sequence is TGTGCCAGCAGCTTGGGGCCGGGCACAGATACGCAGTATTTT. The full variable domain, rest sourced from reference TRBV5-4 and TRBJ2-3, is ETGVTQSPTHLIKTRGQQVTLRCSSQSGHNTVSWYQQALGQGPQFIFQYYREEENGRGNFPPRFSGLQFPNYSSELNVNALELDDSALYLCASSLGPGTDTQYFGPGTRLTVL.

The DNA for the CDR3 is TGTGCCGCGTTCTCTACAGGGGGGAACACTGAAGCTTTCTTT. It codes for CAAFSTGGNTEAFF. The chain carries TRBV6-6 and TRBJ1-1; 8 nucleotides agree with TRBD1. Losses at the gene ends were 11 bases for V and 1 base for J; bases not matched to a gene: 9. From germline, CDR1 is MNHNY and CDR2 SVGAGI (reference sequence). This CDR3 comprises 14 residues.

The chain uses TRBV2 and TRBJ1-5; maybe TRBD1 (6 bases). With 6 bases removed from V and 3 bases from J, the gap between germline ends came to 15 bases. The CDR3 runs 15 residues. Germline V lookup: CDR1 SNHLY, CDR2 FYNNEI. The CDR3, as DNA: TGTGCCAGCAGGGCCAGGGGTTCAGACAATCAGCCCCAGCATTTT. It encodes CASRARGSDNQPQHF. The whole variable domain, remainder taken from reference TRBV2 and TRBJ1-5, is EPEVTQTPSHQVTQMGQEVILRCVPISNHLYFYWYRQILGQKVEFLVSFYNNEISEKSEIFDDQFSVERPDGSNFTLKIRSTKLEDSAMYFCASRARGSDNQPQHFGDGTRLSIL.

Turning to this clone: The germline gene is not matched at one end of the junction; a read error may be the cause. The chain's CDR3 is CNVGRLGSTEAFF. DNA for the CDR3: TGCAACGTTGGCCGGCTGGGGAGTACTGAAGCTTTCTTT. The chain combines TRBV29-1 with TRBJ1-1; D unclear. The germline V gene encodes CDR1 SQVTM and CDR2 ANQGSEA. This CDR3 is 13 amino acids long.

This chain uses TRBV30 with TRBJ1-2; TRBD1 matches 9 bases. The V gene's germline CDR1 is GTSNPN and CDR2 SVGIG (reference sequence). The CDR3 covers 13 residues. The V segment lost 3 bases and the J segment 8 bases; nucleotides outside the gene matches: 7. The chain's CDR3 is CAWRVQGAVGYTF. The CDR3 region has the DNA TGTGCCTGGAGAGTACAGGGGGCGGTCGGCTACACCTTC.

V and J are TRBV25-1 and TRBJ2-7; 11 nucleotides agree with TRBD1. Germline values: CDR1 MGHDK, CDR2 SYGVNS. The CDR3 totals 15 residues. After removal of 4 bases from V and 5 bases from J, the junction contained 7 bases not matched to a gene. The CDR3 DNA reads TGTGCCAGCAGTGCTCGTGGACAGGGGGCTCACGAGCAGTACTTC. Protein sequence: CASSARGQGAHEQYF.

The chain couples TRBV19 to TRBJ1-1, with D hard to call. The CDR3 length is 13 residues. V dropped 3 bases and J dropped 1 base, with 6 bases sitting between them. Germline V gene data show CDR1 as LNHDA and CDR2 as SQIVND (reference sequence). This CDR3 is CASSIRENTEAFF. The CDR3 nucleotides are TGTGCCAGTAGTATCCGGGAGAACACTGAAGCTTTCTTT.

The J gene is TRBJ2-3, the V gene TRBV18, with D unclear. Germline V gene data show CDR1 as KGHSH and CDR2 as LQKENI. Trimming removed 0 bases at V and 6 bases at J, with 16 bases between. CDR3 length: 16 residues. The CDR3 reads CASSPPGSRFSDTQYF. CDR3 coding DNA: TGTGCCAGCTCACCACCGGGGTCCAGGTTTTCTGATACGCAGTATTTT.